The rows below give T cell receptor beta chains drawn from one sample of a study of tumor-infiltrating lymphocytes in primary liver carcinoma. TCRdb independently ran MiXCR on the multiplex PCR reads; one entry per CDR3 protein. The table includes fewer than 30,000 distinct CDR3 sequences, nearly 80% detected once. The sample comprised liver tumor tissue from sampling region 3. Source of these receptors: a man between 40 and 49 years old with primary liver carcinoma and hepatitis B virus infection. The CDR3 runs from the conserved cysteine through the conserved F or W. D genes are given only for firm matches. The size of a clone is reported for some rows only, either as once, few or many, or as a class for expanded clones.

cdr3_aa cdr3_nt clone_size j_call d_call v_call
CACSAGESDQPQHF TGTGCCTGCAGTGCGGGGGAGTCGGATCAGCCCCAACACTTT - TRBJ1-5 - TRBV6-1
CASSLLGTGRIGANVLAF TGTGCCAGCAGCCTACTTGGGACAGGGAGAATTGGGGCCAACGTCCTGGCTTTC - TRBJ2-6 TRBD1 TRBV5-6
CVSSQAAGGVSCEQYF TGTGTCAGCAGCCAAGCGGCTGGCGGGGTTTCCTGCGAGCAGTACTTC - TRBJ2-7 - TRBV4-2
CVRSQTPGEGKEIQYF TGTGTCCGCAGCCAAACTCCTGGCGAGGGGAAAGAGATCCAGTACTTC - TRBJ2-5 - TRBV11-2
CVRSQNHPYRREGAFF TGTGTCAGAAGCCAGAATCACCCGTACAGACGGGAGGGAGCTTTCTTT - TRBJ1-1 - TRBV5-6
CTSRIGDEQYF TGTACCAGCAGAATCGGGGACGAACAGTACTTC - TRBJ2-7 - TRBV6-2/TRBV6-3
CASSQDPVTGGSTGANDLTF TGCGCCAGCAGCCAAGATCCCGTGACAGGGGGTTCAACTGGGGCCAACGACTTGACTTTC - TRBJ2-6 TRBD1 TRBV4-1
CASSLGVSLEEQYF TGTGCCAGCAGCTTAGGGGTCTCCCTTGAGGAGCAGTACTTC - TRBJ2-7 - TRBV7-9
CASTYIGGTHEQYF TGTGCCAGCACTTACATAGGGGGGACCCACGAGCAGTACTTC - TRBJ2-7 - TRBV6-6
CVSGYSTSGSLIYEQYF TGTGTCAGCGGTTACTCGACTAGCGGGAGCTTGATTTACGAGCAGTACTTC - TRBJ2-7 TRBD2 TRBV6-5
CASGFIFGPVLNTEAFF TGTGCCAGCGGTTTTATATTTGGCCCAGTCTTGAACACCGAAGCTTTCTTT - TRBJ1-1 - TRBV12-3/TRBV12-4
CASSLELLAGMDEQFF TGTGCCAGCAGCTTAGAACTCCTAGCGGGAATGGATGAGCAGTTTTTC - TRBJ2-1 TRBD2 TRBV11-2
CASSLWTGGNQPQHF TGTGCCAGCAGCCTCTGGACAGGGGGGAATCAGCCCCAGCATTTT many TRBJ1-5 TRBD1 TRBV28
CTTSLPYQGPKTNEQFF TGTACCACCAGCTTACCATATCAAGGGCCTAAAACAAATGAGCAGTTCTTC - TRBJ2-1 - TRBV7-9
CASNDLDRGLTGELLF TGCGCCAGCAACGATTTGGACAGGGGGTTAACCGGGGAGCTGCTTTTC - TRBJ2-2 TRBD1 TRBV4-1
CASTDPGSGANVLVF TGTGCCAGCACCGATCCAGGGTCTGGGGCCAACGTCCTGGTTTTC - TRBJ2-6 - TRBV6-2/TRBV6-3
CTSSLTSPGQANDEQFF TGTACCAGCAGCTTAACCTCCCCTGGACAGGCTAACGATGAGCAGTTCTTC - TRBJ2-1 TRBD1 TRBV11-1
CTSSFMASGTYEQYF TGTACCAGCAGCTTCATGGCTAGCGGGACATACGAGCAGTACTTC - TRBJ2-7 TRBD2 TRBV5-6
CASNLDLGEWEQYF TGTGCCAGCAACTTAGATCTTGGTGAATGGGAGCAATACTTC once TRBJ2-7 - TRBV11-2
CANIEQYGYTF TGTGCCAACATTGAACAGTATGGCTACACCTTC - TRBJ1-2 - TRBV11-2
CASIRTGGSYVQYF TGTGCCAGCATTCGGACAGGGGGCTCCTACGTACAGTACTTC - TRBJ2-7 TRBD1 TRBV28
CVSSLHLGTSLGEQSF TGTGTCAGCAGTCTACACCTTGGGACTAGCCTAGGTGAGCAGTCCTTC - TRBJ2-1 TRBD2 TRBV6-2/TRBV6-3
CASGLSGASLDERYF TGTGCCAGCGGTCTCTCCGGGGCTAGCCTTGACGAGCGGTACTTC - TRBJ2-7 - TRBV5-4
CASSLGLAGEVGYEQYF TGTGCCAGTAGCCTTGGACTAGCGGGAGAAGTAGGCTACGAGCAGTACTTC many TRBJ2-7 TRBD2 TRBV5-4
CSAKREFSYEQYF TGCAGTGCTAAGCGGGAGTTCTCCTACGAGCAGTACTTC - TRBJ2-7 TRBD2 TRBV20-1
CASSYAQSTGELFF TGTGCCAGCAGTTACGCCCAGAGCACCGGGGAGCTGTTTTTT medium-sized TRBJ2-2 - TRBV6-5
CASSLGGQGTYEQYF TGTGCCAGCAGTTTAGGGGGACAGGGGACCTACGAGCAGTACTTC many TRBJ2-7 TRBD1 TRBV28
CASSLIGPGSSYEQYF TGTGCCAGCAGTTTAATAGGTCCCGGTAGCTCCTACGAGCAGTATTTC - TRBJ2-7 - TRBV12-3/TRBV12-4
CTSSQDWNAETLYF TGTACCAGCAGCCAAGATTGGAACGCTGAGACCCTGTACTTC - TRBJ2-5 - TRBV14
CASSQDRAGATLEQYF TGCGCCAGCAGCCAAGATCGAGCAGGGGCCACTCTCGAGCAGTACTTC - TRBJ2-7 - TRBV4-1
CASSPGDQTQHF TGTGCCAGCTCACCCGGTGATCAGACCCAGCATTTT - TRBJ1-5 - TRBV18
CVSSAYFEPQHF TGTGTCAGCAGCGCATATTTTGAGCCCCAGCATTTT - TRBJ1-5 - TRBV7-9
CDSSPRRAGTEAFF TGTGACAGCAGCCCCCGCAGGGCAGGCACTGAAGCTTTCTTT - TRBJ1-1 - TRBV7-9
CASSQDGTVSTDTKYF TGCGCCAGCAGTCAAGACGGGACAGTTAGCACAGATACGAAGTATTTT - TRBJ2-3 TRBD1 TRBV4-1
CTSRLIGSGSSYEQYF TGTACCAGCAGATTAATAGGGTCCGGTAGCTCCTACGAGCAGTACTTC - TRBJ2-7 - TRBV12-3/TRBV12-4
CASSQEKGVTDMQCF TGTGCCAGCAGCCAAGAGAAGGGAGTGACGGATATGCAGTGTTTT - TRBJ2-3 - TRBV4-2
CASSPNGASMVARNIQYF TGTGCCAGCAGCCCAAATGGGGCTTCCATGGTGGCCAGAAACATTCAGTACTTC - TRBJ2-4 - TRBV11-2
CASNKGLAGVYNEQFF TGTGCCAGCAATAAGGGACTAGCGGGAGTCTACAATGAGCAGTTCTTC medium-sized TRBJ2-1 TRBD2 TRBV6-1
CDTSDQYGRFGNEQFF TGTGACACCAGTGATCAGTACGGGAGGTTTGGGAATGAACAGTTCTTC - TRBJ2-1 TRBD2 TRBV24-1
CSAMVNTGELFF TGCAGTGCCATGGTGAACACCGGGGAGCTGTTTTTT few TRBJ2-2 - TRBV20-1
CARSKTPGATNEKLSF TGTGCCAGAAGCAAGACTCCAGGAGCAACAAATGAAAAACTGTCTTTT - TRBJ1-4 - TRBV11-2
CASSLRDRGLYEQYF TGCGCCAGCAGCTTAAGGGACAGGGGGCTGTACGAGCAGTACTTC many TRBJ2-7 TRBD1 TRBV5-1
CASSYVGGTYEQYF TGTGCCAGCAGTTACGTAGGGGGGACCTACGAGCAGTATTTC - TRBJ2-7 - TRBV6-6
CVSSHDRGNTGERFF TGCGTCAGCAGCCACGACAGGGGCAACACCGGGGAGCGGTTTTTT - TRBJ2-2 TRBD1 TRBV4-3
CANSLSGVETQYF TGTGCCAACAGCTTGTCAGGGGTGGAGACCCAGTACTTC few TRBJ2-5 - TRBV5-4
CTSSLGVGGWGDTQYF TGCACCAGCAGCTTGGGAGTGGGGGGTTGGGGAGATACGCAGTATTTT - TRBJ2-3 - TRBV5-1
CVSSDGPRGGEQYF TGTGTCAGCAGTGACGGCCCTAGGGGAGGCGAGCAGTACTTC - TRBJ2-7 - TRBV2
CSSNGQVEVGTQYF TGTTCCAGCAATGGACAGGTGGAGGTGGGGACCCAGTACTTC - TRBJ2-5 TRBD1 TRBV11-1
CATLRLAGSTLQETQYF TGTGCCACCCTCAGACTAGCGGGAAGCACCCTCCAAGAGACCCAGTACTTC - TRBJ2-5 TRBD2 TRBV6-5
CASHDQDGKKETDTQYF TGTGCCAGCCATGATCAAGACGGGAAGAAGGAGACAGATACGCAGTATTTT - TRBJ2-3 - TRBV6-5
CASSTQAAGISYEQYF TGTGCCAGCAGCACTCAGGCAGCGGGAATCTCCTACGAGCAGTACTTC few TRBJ2-7 TRBD2 TRBV9
CASSFFDRRGTQYF TGTGCCAGCAGTTTCTTTGACAGGCGCGGGACCCAGTACTTC many TRBJ2-5 - TRBV28
CASSTEGAGYTF TGTGCCAGTAGTACCGAGGGGGCTGGCTACACCTTC many TRBJ1-2 TRBD1 TRBV19
CSSSAYSGGTSEQYF TGTTCCAGCAGCGCTTATAGCGGGGGGACAAGTGAACAGTACTTC once TRBJ2-7 TRBD2 TRBV7-2
CAIIEYEGDQTQHF TGTGCCATCATTGAGTATGAAGGCGATCAGACTCAGCATTTT - TRBJ1-5 - TRBV10-3
CASTQGPRAFF TGTGCCAGCACTCAGGGGCCGAGAGCTTTCTTT - TRBJ1-1 - TRBV28
CACSKRTGNVNTEAFF TGCGCCTGCAGCAAACGGACAGGGAACGTGAACACTGAAGCCTTCTTT - TRBJ1-1 TRBD1 TRBV5-1